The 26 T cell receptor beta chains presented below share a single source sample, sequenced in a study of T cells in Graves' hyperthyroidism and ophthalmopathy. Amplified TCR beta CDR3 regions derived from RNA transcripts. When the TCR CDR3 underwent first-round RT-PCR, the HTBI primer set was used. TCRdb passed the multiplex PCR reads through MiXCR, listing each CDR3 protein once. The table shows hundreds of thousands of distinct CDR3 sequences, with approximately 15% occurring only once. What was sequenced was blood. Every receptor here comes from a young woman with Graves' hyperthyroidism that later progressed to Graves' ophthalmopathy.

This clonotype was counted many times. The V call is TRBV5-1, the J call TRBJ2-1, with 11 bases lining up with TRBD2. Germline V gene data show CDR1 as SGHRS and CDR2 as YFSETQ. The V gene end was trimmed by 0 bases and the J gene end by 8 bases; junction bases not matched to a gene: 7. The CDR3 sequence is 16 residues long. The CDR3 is CASSLETSGIGYEQFF. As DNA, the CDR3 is TGCGCCAGCAGCTTGGAGACTAGCGGGATCGGATATGAGCAGTTCTTC. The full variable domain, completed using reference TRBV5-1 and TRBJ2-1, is KAGVTQTPRYLIKTRGQQVTLSCSPISGHRSVSWYQQTPGQGLQFLFEYFSETQRNKGNFPGRFSGRQFSNSRSEMNVSTLELGDSALYLCASSLETSGIGYEQFFGPGTRLTVL.

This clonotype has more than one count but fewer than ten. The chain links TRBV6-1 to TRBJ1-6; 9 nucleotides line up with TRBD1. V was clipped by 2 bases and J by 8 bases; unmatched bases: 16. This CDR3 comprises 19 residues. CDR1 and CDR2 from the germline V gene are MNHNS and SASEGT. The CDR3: CASSEPRTGARGVYSPLHF. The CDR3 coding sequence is TGTGCCAGCAGTGAACCACGGACAGGGGCCAGGGGGGTCTATTCACCCCTCCACTTT.

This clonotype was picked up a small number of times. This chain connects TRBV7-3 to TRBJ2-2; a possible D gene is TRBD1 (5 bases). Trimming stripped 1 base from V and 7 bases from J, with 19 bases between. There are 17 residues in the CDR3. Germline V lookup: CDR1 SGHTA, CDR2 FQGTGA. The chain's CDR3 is CASSLIGGANTDGELFF. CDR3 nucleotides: TGTGCCAGCAGCTTAATCGGTGGGGCGAACACCGACGGGGAGCTGTTTTTT.

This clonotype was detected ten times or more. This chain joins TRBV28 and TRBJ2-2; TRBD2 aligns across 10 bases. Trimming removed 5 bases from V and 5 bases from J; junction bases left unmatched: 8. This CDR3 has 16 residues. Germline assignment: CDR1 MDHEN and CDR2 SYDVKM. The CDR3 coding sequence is TGTGCCAGCAGTGAAAGCGGGAGGGCCCTTACCGGGGAGCTGTTTTTT. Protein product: CASSESGRALTGELFF.

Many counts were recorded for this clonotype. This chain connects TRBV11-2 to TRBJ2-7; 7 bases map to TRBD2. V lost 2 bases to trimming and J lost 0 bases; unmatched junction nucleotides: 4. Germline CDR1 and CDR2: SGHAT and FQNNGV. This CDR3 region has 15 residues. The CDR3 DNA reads TGTGCCAGCAGCTTAATTCGCGGGAGCTCCTACGAGCAGTACTTC. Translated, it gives CASSLIRGSSYEQYF.

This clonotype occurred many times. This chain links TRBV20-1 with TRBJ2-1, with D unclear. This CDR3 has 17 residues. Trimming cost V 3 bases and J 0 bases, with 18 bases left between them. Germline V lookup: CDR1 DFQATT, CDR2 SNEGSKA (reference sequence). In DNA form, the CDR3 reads TGCAGTGCTAGTGGTTGGGGTCAGCCCACCTCCTACAATGAGCAGTTCTTC. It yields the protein CSASGWGQPTSYNEQFF.

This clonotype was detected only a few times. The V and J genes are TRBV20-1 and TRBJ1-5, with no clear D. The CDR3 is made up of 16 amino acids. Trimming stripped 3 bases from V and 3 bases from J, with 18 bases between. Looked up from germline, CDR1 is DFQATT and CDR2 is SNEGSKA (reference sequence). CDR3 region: CSARERAPRANQPQHF. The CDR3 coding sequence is TGCAGTGCTAGGGAACGGGCCCCACGGGCCAATCAGCCCCAGCATTTT.

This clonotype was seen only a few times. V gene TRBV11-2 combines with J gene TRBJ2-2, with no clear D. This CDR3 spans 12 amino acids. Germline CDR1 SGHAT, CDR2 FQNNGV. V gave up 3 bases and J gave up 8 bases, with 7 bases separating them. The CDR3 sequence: CASSFVVGELFF. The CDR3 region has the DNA TGTGCCAGCAGCTTCGTGGTTGGGGAGCTGTTTTTT.

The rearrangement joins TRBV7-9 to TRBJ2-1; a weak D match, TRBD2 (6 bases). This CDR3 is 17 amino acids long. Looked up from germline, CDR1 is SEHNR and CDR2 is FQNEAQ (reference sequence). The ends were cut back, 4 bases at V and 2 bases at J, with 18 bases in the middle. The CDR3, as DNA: TGTGCCAGCAGCTCGATCCGAGGGGAGGTCCCCTACAATGAGCAGTTCTTC. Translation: CASSSIRGEVPYNEQFF. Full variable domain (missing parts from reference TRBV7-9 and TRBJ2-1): DTGVSQNPRHKITKRGQNVTFRCDPISEHNRLYWYRQTLGQGPEFLTYFQNEAQLEKSRLLSDRFSAERPKGSFSTLEIQRTEQGDSAMYLCASSSIRGEVPYNEQFFGPGTRLTVL.

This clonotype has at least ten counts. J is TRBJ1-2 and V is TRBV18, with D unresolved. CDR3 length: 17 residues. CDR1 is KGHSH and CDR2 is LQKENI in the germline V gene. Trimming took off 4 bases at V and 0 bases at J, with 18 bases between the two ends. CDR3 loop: CASSLDPLRESNYGYTF. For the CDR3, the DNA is TGTGCCAGCTCACTCGATCCCCTGCGCGAGTCTAACTATGGCTACACCTTC. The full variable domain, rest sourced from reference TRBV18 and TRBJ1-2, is NAGVMQNPRHLVRRRGQEARLRCSPMKGHSHVYWYRQLPEEGLKFMVYLQKENIIDESGMPKERFSAEFPKEGPSILRIQQVVRGDSAAYFCASSLDPLRESNYGYTFGSGTRLTVV.

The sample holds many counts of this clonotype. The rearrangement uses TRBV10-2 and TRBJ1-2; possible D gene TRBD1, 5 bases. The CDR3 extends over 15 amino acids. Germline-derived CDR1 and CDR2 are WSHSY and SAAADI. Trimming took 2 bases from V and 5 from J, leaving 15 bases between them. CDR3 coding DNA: TGCGCCAGCAGTGAGGGGGTAGGGGCGGAGTATGGCTACACCTTC. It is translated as CASSEGVGAEYGYTF.

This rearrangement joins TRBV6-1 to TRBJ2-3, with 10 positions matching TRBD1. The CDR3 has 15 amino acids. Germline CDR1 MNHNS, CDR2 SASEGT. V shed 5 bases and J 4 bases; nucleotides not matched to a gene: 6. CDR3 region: CASSQTGGGADTQYF. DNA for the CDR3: TGTGCCAGCAGTCAGACAGGGGGCGGAGCAGATACGCAGTATTTT.

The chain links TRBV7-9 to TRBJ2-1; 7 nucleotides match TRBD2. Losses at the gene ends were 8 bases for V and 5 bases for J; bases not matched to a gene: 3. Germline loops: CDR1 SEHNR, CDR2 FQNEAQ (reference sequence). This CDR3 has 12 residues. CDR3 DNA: TGTGCCAGCGGGAGGGCTAACAATGAGCAGTTCTTC. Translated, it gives CASGRANNEQFF.

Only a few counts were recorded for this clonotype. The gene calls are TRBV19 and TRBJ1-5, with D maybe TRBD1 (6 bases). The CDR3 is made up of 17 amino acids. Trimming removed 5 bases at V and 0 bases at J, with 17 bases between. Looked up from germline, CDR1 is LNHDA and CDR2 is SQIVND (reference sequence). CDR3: CASSDAATGFSNQPQHF. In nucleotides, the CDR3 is TGTGCCAGTAGTGACGCCGCGACAGGATTTAGCAATCAGCCCCAGCATTTT. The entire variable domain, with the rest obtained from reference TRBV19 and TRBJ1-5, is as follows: DGGITQSPKYLFRKEGQNVTLSCEQNLNHDAMYWYRQDPGQGLRLIYYSQIVNDFQKGDIAEGYSVSREKKESFPLTVTSAQKNPTAFYLCASSDAATGFSNQPQHFGDGTRLSIL.

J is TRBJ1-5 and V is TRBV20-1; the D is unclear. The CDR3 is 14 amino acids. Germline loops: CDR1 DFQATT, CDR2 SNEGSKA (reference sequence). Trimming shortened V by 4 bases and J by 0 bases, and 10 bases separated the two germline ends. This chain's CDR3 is CSAIAQYSNQPQHF. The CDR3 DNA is TGCAGTGCTATCGCACAGTATAGCAATCAGCCCCAGCATTTT.

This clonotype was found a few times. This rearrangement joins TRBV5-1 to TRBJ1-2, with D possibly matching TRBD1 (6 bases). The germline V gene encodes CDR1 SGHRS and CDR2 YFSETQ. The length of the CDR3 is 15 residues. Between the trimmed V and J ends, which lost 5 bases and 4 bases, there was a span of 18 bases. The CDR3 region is CASSTMTGGRYGYTF. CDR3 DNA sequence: TGCGCCAGCAGTACAATGACGGGGGGCCGCTATGGCTACACCTTC.

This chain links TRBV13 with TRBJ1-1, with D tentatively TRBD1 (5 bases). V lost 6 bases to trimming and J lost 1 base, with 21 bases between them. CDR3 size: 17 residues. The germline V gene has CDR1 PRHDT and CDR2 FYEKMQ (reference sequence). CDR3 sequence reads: CASRIEGGDHENTEAFF. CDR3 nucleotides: TGTGCCAGCAGAATAGAAGGAGGGGACCATGAGAACACTGAAGCTTTCTTT.

The CDR3 DNA is TGTGCCAGCCCCCCCGACAGGGCCTGGGGTGAGCAGTTCTTC. Its translation is CASPPDRAWGEQFF. The J gene is TRBJ2-1, the V gene TRBV27; 7 bases align to TRBD1. The germline V gene has CDR1 MNHEY and CDR2 SMNVEV (reference sequence). The length of the CDR3 is 14 residues. The V and J ends lost 8 bases and 9 bases, in that order; junction bases with no gene match: 13.

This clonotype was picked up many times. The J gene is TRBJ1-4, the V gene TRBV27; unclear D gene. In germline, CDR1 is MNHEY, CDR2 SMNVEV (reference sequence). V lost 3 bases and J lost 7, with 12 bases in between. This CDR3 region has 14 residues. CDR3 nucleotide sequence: TGTGCCAGCAGTTTTGGCCGAGACGCTGAAAAACTGTTTTTT. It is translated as CASSFGRDAEKLFF.

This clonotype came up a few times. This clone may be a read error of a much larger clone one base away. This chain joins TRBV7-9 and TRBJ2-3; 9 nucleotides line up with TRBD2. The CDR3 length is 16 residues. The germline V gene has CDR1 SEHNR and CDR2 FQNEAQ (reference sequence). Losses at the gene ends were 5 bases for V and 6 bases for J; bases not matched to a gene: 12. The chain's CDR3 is CASSLGTGGRADTQYF. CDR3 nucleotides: TGTGCCAGCAGCCTCGGGACTGGCGGGAGGGCCGATACGCAGTATTTT.

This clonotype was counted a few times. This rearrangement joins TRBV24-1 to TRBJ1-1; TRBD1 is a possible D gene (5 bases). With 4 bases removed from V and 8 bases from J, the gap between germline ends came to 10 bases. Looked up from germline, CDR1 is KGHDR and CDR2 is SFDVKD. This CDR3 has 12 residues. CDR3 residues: CATSEAWGEAFF. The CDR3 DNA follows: TGTGCCACCAGTGAAGCCTGGGGGGAAGCTTTCTTT.

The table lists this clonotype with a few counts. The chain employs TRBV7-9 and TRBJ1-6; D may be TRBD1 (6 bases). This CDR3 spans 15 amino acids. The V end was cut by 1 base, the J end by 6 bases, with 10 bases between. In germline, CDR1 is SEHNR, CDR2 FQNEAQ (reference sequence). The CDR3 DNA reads TGTGCCAGCAGCTTAGGAGGGACATTTAATTCACCCCTCCACTTT. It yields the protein CASSLGGTFNSPLHF.

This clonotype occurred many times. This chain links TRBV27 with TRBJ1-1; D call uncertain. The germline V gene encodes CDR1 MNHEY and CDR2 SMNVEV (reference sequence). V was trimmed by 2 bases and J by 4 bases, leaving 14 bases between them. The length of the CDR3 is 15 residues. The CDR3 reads CASSLPGKGVTEAFF. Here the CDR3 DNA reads TGTGCCAGCAGTTTACCCGGGAAGGGAGTCACTGAAGCTTTCTTT.

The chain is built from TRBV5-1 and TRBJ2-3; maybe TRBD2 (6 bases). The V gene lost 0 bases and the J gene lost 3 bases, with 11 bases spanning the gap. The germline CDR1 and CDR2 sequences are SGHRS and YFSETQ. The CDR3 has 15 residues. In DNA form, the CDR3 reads TGCGCCAGCAGCTTGGAGCGGGCGGCGACAGATACGCAGTATTTT. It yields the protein CASSLERAATDTQYF.

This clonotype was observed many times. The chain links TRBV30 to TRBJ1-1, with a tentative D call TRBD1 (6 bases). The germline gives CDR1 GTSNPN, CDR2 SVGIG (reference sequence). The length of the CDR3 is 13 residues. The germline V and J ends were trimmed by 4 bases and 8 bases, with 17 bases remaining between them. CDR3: CAWIQGQNKEAFF. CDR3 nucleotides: TGTGCCTGGATCCAAGGACAGAACAAGGAAGCTTTCTTT. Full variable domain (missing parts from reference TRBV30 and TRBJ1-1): SQTIHQWPATLVQPVGSPLSLECTVEGTSNPNLYWYRQAAGRGLQLLFYSVGIGQISSEVPQNLSASRPQDRQFILSSKKLLLSDSGFYLCAWIQGQNKEAFFGQGTRLTVV.

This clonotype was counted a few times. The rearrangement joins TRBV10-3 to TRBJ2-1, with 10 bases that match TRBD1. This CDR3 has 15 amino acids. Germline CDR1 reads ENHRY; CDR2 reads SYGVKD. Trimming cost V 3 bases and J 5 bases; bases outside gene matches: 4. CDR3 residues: CAISEGTGANNEQFF. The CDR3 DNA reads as TGTGCCATCAGTGAAGGGACAGGGGCCAACAATGAGCAGTTCTTC.